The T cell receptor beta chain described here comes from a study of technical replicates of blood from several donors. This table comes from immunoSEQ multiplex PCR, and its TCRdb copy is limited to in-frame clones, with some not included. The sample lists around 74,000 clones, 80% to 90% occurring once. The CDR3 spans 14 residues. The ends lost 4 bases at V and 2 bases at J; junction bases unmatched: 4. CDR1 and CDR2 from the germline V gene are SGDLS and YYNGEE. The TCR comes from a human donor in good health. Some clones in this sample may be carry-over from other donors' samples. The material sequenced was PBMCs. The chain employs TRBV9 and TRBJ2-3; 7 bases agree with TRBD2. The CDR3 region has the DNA TGTGCCAGCAGCCCTAGCGGTTACACAGATACGCAGTATTTT. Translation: CASSPSGYTDTQYF. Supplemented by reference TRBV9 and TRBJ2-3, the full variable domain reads DSGVTQTPKHLITATGQRVTLRCSPRSGDLSVYWYQQSLDQGLQFLIQYYNGEERAKGNILERFSAQQFPDLHSELNLSSLELGDSALYFCASSPSGYTDTQYFGPGTRLTVL.